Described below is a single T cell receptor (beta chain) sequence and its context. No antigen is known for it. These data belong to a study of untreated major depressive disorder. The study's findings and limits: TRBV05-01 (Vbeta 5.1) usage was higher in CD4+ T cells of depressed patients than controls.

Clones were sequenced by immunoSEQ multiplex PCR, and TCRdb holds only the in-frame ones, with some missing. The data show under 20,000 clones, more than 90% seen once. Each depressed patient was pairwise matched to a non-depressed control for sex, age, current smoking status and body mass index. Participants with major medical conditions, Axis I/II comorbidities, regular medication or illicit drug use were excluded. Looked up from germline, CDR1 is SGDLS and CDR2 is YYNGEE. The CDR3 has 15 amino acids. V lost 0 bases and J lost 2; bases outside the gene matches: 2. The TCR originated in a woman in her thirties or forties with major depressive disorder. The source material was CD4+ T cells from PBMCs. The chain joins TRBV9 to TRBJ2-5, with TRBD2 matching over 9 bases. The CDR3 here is CASSVVAGVQETQYF. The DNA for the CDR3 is TGTGCCAGCAGCGTAGTAGCGGGGGTTCAAGAGACCCAGTACTTC. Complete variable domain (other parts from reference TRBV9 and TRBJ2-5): DSGVTQTPKHLITATGQRVTLRCSPRSGDLSVYWYQQSLDQGLQFLIQYYNGEERAKGNILERFSAQQFPDLHSELNLSSLELGDSALYFCASSVVAGVQETQYFGPGTRLLVL.